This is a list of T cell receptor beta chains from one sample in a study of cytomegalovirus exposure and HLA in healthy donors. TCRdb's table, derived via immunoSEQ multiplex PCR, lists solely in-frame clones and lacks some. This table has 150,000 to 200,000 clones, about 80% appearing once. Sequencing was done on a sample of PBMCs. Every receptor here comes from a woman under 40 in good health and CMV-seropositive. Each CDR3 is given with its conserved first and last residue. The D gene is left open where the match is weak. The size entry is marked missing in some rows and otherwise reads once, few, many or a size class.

TGTGCCAGCAGCCTTGGGACAGGGCCAAATCAGCCCCAGCATTTT	CASSLGTGPNQPQHF	TRBD1	TRBV5-6	TRBJ1-5	NA
TGCAGCGTCGGAACGGGACTAGCGGGGGGATTTAACACCGGGGAGCTGTTTTTT	CSVGTGLAGGFNTGELFF	TRBD2	TRBV29-1	TRBJ2-2	NA
TGTGCCAGCAGCTTAGGAGAGGGACAGGGGGCGACCTACGAGCAGTACTTC	CASSLGEGQGATYEQYF	TRBD1	TRBV7-9	TRBJ2-7	NA
TGTGCCATCAGTGAGTCAAGCGGGAGGGCCGTTTCCGGGGAGCTGTTTTTT	CAISESSGRAVSGELFF	TRBD2	TRBV10-3	TRBJ2-2	few
TGTGCCAGCAGTAGAAAGACCGGGACAGGTCGATTCTCTGGGGCCAACGTCCTGACTTTC	CASSRKTGTGRFSGANVLTF	TRBD1	TRBV27	TRBJ2-6	NA
TGTGCCAGCAGCTTAGCTACAGGGCGTTACGCTGAAGCTTTCTTT	CASSLATGRYAEAFF	NA	TRBV11-2	TRBJ1-1	NA
TGTGCCTGTGGGGCTAGCGGGGGTTGGGAGACCCAGTACTTC	CACGASGGWETQYF	TRBD2	TRBV6-1	TRBJ2-5	NA
TGTGCCAGCAGCGTAGGACTAGCGGGAGAGGTTGGGACCCAGTACTTC	CASSVGLAGEVGTQYF	TRBD2	TRBV9	TRBJ2-5	NA
TGTGCCACCAGCAGTTGGGGTGGAGGGGGGGGGACAGATACGCAGTATTTT	CATSSWGGGGGTDTQYF	NA	TRBV15	TRBJ2-3	NA
TGTGCCAGCAGCGGGGACAGCTACTACGAGCAGTACTTC	CASSGDSYYEQYF	TRBD1	TRBV5-4	TRBJ2-7	few
TGTGCCACCAGCAGAGGGAGGTACTCTGGAAACACCATATATTTT	CATSRGRYSGNTIYF	NA	TRBV15	TRBJ1-3	NA
TGTGCTAGTGGTCCTAAGAGCTCCTACAATGAGCAGTTCTTC	CASGPKSSYNEQFF	NA	TRBV12-5	TRBJ2-1	NA
TGTGCCAGCAGCTTGGGGATGGGACAGGGGGCGCTCGATGAGCAGTTCTTC	CASSLGMGQGALDEQFF	TRBD1	TRBV5-6	TRBJ2-1	few
TGTGCCAGCAGTGGGACTAGCGCCGAGACCCAGTACTTC	CASSGTSAETQYF	TRBD2	TRBV6-6	TRBJ2-5	NA
TGTGCCAGCAGTGTCGAGGTTTCGGCCCCATTCAAAACTGAAGCTTTCTTT	CASSVEVSAPFKTEAFF	NA	TRBV2	TRBJ1-1	few
TGTGCCAGCAGATACAGGGTCAACACTGAAGCTTTCTTT	CASRYRVNTEAFF	NA	TRBV6-4	TRBJ1-1	NA
TGTGCCAGCAGTTGGGGACAGTTGAACACTGAAGCTTTCTTT	CASSWGQLNTEAFF	TRBD1	TRBV2	TRBJ1-1	NA
TGTGCCAGTAGTTTGGGGCAGCTTAATCAGCCCCAGCATTTT	CASSLGQLNQPQHF	NA	TRBV19	TRBJ1-5	NA
TGTGCCAGCAGCCAAGTAAGCGGGGGGGCGACAGATACGCAGTATTTT	CASSQVSGGATDTQYF	TRBD2	TRBV4-2	TRBJ2-3	NA
TGTGCCAGTTCGCGGGAGGGGGACACCGGGGAGCTGTTTTTT	CASSREGDTGELFF	TRBD2	TRBV6-5	TRBJ2-2	once
TGTGCCAGCAGCTTCCTGGCGGGAGGCGAGCAGTACTTC	CASSFLAGGEQYF	TRBD2	TRBV7-2	TRBJ2-7	NA